These T cell receptor beta chains were read from a single sample in a study of cytomegalovirus exposure and HLA in healthy donors. Sequenced by immunoSEQ multiplex PCR; TCRdb stores in-frame clones only, minus some. The sample lists under 150,000 clones; roughly 84% were seen once. The sequencing sample was made of PBMCs. The receptors derive from a boy between 2 and 10 years old in good health and CMV-seronegative. The CDR3 runs from the conserved cysteine through the conserved F or W. Each record gives: J gene, D gene, V gene, clone size, CDR3 protein, CDR3 DNA. A D gene is named only where the DNA matches it firmly. Clone size is shown for a subset of rows, as once, few, many or a class of expanded clone.

TRBJ2-1 | TRBD2 | TRBV5-1 | NA | CASSFGGGIRLSSYNEQFF | TGCGCCAGCAGCTTTGGGGGGGGAATCCGGTTGAGCTCCTACAATGAGCAGTTCTTC
TRBJ2-7 | TRBD2 | TRBV10-3 | NA | CAIGRGRALYEQYF | TGTGCCATCGGGCGCGGGAGGGCTCTTTACGAGCAGTACTTC
TRBJ2-1 | TRBD2 | TRBV4-2 | NA | CASSQVSGVAGTGRQFF | TGTGCCAGCAGCCAAGTATCAGGCGTAGCGGGGACGGGGAGGCAGTTCTTC
TRBJ1-5 | NA | TRBV2 | NA | CASSYDSYQPQHF | TGTGCCAGCAGTTACGACAGCTATCAGCCCCAGCATTTT
TRBJ1-5 | NA | TRBV2 | NA | CASTKTHSNQPQHF | TGTGCCAGCACGAAAACACATAGCAATCAGCCCCAGCATTTT
TRBJ2-7 | NA | TRBV7-9 | NA | CSSSPKGGTQAYEQYF | TGTTCCAGCAGCCCAAAGGGGGGGACACAAGCCTACGAGCAGTACTTC
TRBJ2-1 | NA | TRBV6-6 | NA | CASSYLRDEQFF | TGTGCCAGCAGTTACTTGCGGGATGAGCAGTTCTTC
TRBJ2-2 | NA | TRBV28 | NA | CATLRPEGLANTGELFF | TGTGCCACCCTACGACCGGAAGGACTTGCGAACACCGGGGAGCTGTTTTTT
TRBJ2-7 | TRBD2 | TRBV28 | NA | CASTLTSGRARGGAYEQYF | TGTGCCAGCACCTTGACTAGCGGGAGAGCTCGCGGTGGGGCCTACGAGCAGTACTTC
TRBJ2-4 | NA | TRBV10-3 | NA | CAISTQGDIQYF | TGTGCCATCAGTACACAGGGAGACATTCAGTACTTC
TRBJ2-7 | TRBD1 | TRBV11-2 | NA | CASSEEDREDEQYF | TGTGCCAGCAGCGAAGAGGACAGGGAGGACGAGCAGTACTTC
TRBJ1-1 | NA | TRBV18 | NA | CASSPSGRTEAFF | TGTGCCAGCTCACCTTCGGGTCGCACTGAAGCTTTCTTT
TRBJ2-1 | NA | TRBV4-3 | NA | CASSQDPRRGENEQFF | TGCGCCAGCAGCCAAGATCCCAGAAGGGGCGAGAATGAGCAGTTCTTC
TRBJ2-3 | NA | TRBV28 | once | CAIKIGGTDPDTQYF | TGTGCCATCAAAATAGGGGGGACAGATCCAGATACGCAGTATTTT
TRBJ1-3 | NA | TRBV4-2 | NA | CASSQLVRDTGNTIYF | TGTGCCAGCAGCCAATTAGTTCGAGATACTGGAAACACCATATATTTT
TRBJ2-5 | TRBD1 | TRBV5-1 | NA | CASSLWGQGSETQYF | TGCGCCAGCAGCTTGTGGGGACAGGGATCAGAGACCCAGTACTTC
TRBJ2-1 | NA | TRBV6-1 | many | CASSDGLEQFF | TGTGCCAGCAGTGATGGACTAGAGCAGTTCTTC
TRBJ2-6 | NA | TRBV27 | NA | CASLMRRKSSGANVLTF | TGTGCCAGCCTTATGCGGAGAAAAAGCTCTGGGGCCAACGTCCTGACTTTC
TRBJ2-1 | TRBD2 | TRBV28 | few | CASSSPPRLAGGRMYAAEQFF | TGTGCCAGCAGTTCCCCCCCCCGGCTAGCGGGAGGCCGAATGTATGCGGCTGAGCAGTTCTTC
TRBJ1-3 | NA | TRBV4-2 | NA | CASSQDLSPDSGNTIYF | TGTGCCAGCAGCCAAGATCTATCCCCCGACTCTGGAAACACCATATATTTT
TRBJ1-2 | NA | TRBV19 | NA | CASSILGHDIGRNYGYTF | TGTGCCAGTAGTATTTTAGGACACGATATCGGTAGGAACTATGGCTACACCTTC
TRBJ1-3 | TRBD1 | TRBV11-3 | NA | CASSSTGAGNTIYF | TGTGCCAGCAGCTCTACAGGGGCTGGAAACACCATATATTTT
TRBJ1-4 | NA | TRBV4-1 | NA | CASSQANGGTTNEKLFF | TGCGCCAGCAGCCAAGCGAACGGGGGAACTACTAATGAAAAACTGTTTTTT
TRBJ1-1 | TRBD1 | TRBV19 | NA | CASSIGQGLNTEAFF | TGTGCCAGTAGTATAGGACAGGGCCTTAACACTGAAGCTTTCTTT
TRBJ1-5 | TRBD1 | TRBV7-9 | NA | CSSSLGQGDPRNQPQHF | TGTTCCAGCAGCTTAGGTCAGGGGGACCCCCGCAATCAGCCCCAGCATTTT
TRBJ2-3 | NA | TRBV7-9 | once | CSGGTVSDTQYF | TGTTCCGGCGGGACAGTTTCAGATACGCAGTATTTT
TRBJ2-7 | TRBD1 | TRBV6-1 | many | CASSEALGTGSYEQYF | TGTGCCAGCAGTGAAGCGCTGGGGACAGGCTCCTACGAGCAGTACTTC
TRBJ2-1 | TRBD2 | TRBV13 | NA | CASSLQAGVYNEQFF | TGTGCCAGCAGCCTCCAAGCGGGAGTTTACAATGAGCAGTTCTTC
TRBJ2-7 | NA | TRBV6-5 | NA | CASGRGMSLYEQYF | TGTGCCAGCGGGCGCGGGATGTCCCTCTACGAGCAGTACTTC
TRBJ1-5 | NA | TRBV6-1 | NA | CASRATGFSNQPQHF | TGTGCCAGCAGGGCTACAGGGTTTAGCAATCAGCCCCAGCATTTT
TRBJ2-5 | NA | TRBV7-8 | NA | CASRRGGQGETQYF | TGTGCCAGCAGAAGGGGGGGCCAGGGAGAGACCCAGTACTTC
TRBJ1-4 | NA | TRBV18 | NA | CASSPPEGTDNEKLFF | TGTGCCAGCTCACCACCGGAGGGGACGGATAATGAAAAACTGTTTTTT
TRBJ2-3 | TRBD2 | TRBV7-9 | once | CASSLGGLAGPPGTDTQYF | TGTGCCAGCAGCTTAGGGGGACTAGCGGGGCCACCCGGCACAGATACGCAGTATTTT
TRBJ1-2 | TRBD1 | TRBV4-1 | NA | CASSLSSQQRTGHYGYTF | TGCGCCAGCAGCCTCAGTAGTCAACAACGGACAGGGCACTATGGCTACACCTTC
TRBJ2-1 | NA | TRBV19 | NA | CASSHRGPQNEQFF | TGTGCCAGTAGTCATAGGGGCCCGCAGAATGAGCAGTTCTTC
TRBJ1-5 | NA | TRBV25-1 | NA | CASSEFGGNQPQHF | TGTGCCAGCAGTGAATTCGGGGGAAATCAGCCCCAGCATTTT
TRBJ2-6 | TRBD1 | TRBV4-2 | NA | CASSHGTGGVSSGANVLTF | TGTGCCAGCAGCCACGGGACAGGGGGAGTGAGTTCTGGGGCCAACGTCCTGACTTTC
TRBJ1-2 | TRBD1 | TRBV29-1 | NA | CSVDRVDYGYTF | TGCAGCGTAGACAGGGTGGACTATGGCTACACCTTC
TRBJ2-5 | NA | TRBV5-4 | NA | CASSLGRMEAQYF | TGTGCCAGCAGCTTGGGGCGGATGGAGGCCCAGTACTTC
TRBJ1-1 | NA | TRBV7-9 | few | CASSLAGRGTEAFF | TGTGCCAGCAGCTTAGCGGGCAGGGGCACTGAAGCTTTCTTT